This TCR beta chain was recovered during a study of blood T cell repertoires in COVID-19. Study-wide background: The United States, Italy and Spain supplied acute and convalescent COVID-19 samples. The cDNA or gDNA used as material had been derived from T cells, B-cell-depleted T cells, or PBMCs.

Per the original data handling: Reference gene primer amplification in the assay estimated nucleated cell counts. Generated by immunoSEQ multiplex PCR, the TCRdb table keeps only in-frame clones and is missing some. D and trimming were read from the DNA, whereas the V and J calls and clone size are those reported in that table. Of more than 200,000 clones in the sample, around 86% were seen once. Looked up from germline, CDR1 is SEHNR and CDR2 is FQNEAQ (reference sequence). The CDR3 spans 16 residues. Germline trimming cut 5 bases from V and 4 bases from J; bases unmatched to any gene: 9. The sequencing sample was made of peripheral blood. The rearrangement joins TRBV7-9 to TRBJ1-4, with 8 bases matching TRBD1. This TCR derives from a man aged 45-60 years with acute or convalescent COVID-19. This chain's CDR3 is CASSPPRQGINEKLFF. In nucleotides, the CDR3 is TGTGCCAGCAGCCCGCCGAGACAGGGGATTAATGAAAAACTGTTTTTT. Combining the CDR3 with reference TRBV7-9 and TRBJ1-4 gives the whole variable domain DTGVSQNPRHKITKRGQNVTFRCDPISEHNRLYWYRQTLGQGPEFLTYFQNEAQLEKSRLLSDRFSAERPKGSFSTLEIQRTEQGDSAMYLCASSPPRQGINEKLFFGSGTQLSVL.